The source of this T cell receptor beta chain is a study of T cells in women clearing cervical HPV infection. About this clone: The read gets to within 3 residues of the CDR3 end, and the germline J gene fills in the rest.

CDR1 KGHSH and CDR2 LQKENI come from the germline V gene. The CDR3 runs to 18 residues. TCRdb's copy holds only in-frame clones and misses some; the assay was immunoSEQ multiplex PCR. This listing includes some 20,000 clones. V and J are TRBV18 and TRBJ1-2; possible D gene TRBD1, 5 bases. The receptor comes from a woman between 18 and 75 years old with a cervical HPV16 infection that either progressed to CIN3+ or cleared (not recorded which). Sequencing used blood buffy coat. CDR3 DNA (partial): TGTGCCAGCTCACCATCCCTCCAGCGGGGGAGCTCCTACAATGAC. Its protein is CASSPSLQRGSSYND. The full CDR3 is CASSPSLQRGSSYNDYTF.